A selection of T cell receptor beta chains follows, all from one sample in a study of cytomegalovirus exposure and HLA in healthy donors. Only in-frame clones appear in the TCRdb table, and some are missing; sequencing was by immunoSEQ multiplex PCR. The repertoire has under 130,000 clones, approximately 82% of them found once; the top ten carry approximately 8.2%. Sequenced input: PBMCs. These receptors came from a man aged 35 to 55 in good health and CMV-seropositive. Each CDR3 is given with its conserved first and last residue. D genes are given only for firm matches. The size of a clone is reported for some rows only, either as once, few or many, or as a class for expanded clones.

D	J	V	size	CDR3	DNA
TRBD1	TRBJ2-7	TRBV11-3	few	CASSSDRAYEQYF	TGTGCCAGCAGCTCGGACAGGGCCTACGAGCAGTACTTC
TRBD2	TRBJ2-2	TRBV7-3	-	CASSSIAGGPTGELFF	TGTGCCAGCAGCTCCATAGCGGGGGGGCCCACCGGGGAGCTGTTTTTT
TRBD2	TRBJ2-1	TRBV9	-	CASSGLASSYNEQFF	TGTGCCAGCAGCGGACTAGCGAGCTCCTACAATGAGCAGTTCTTC
-	TRBJ1-5	TRBV7-2	-	CASSLERGRVNQPQHF	TGTGCCAGCAGCTTAGAAAGGGGCAGGGTCAATCAGCCCCAGCATTTT
-	TRBJ2-2	TRBV2	few	CASMTGTGGELFF	TGTGCCAGCATGACGGGAACTGGCGGGGAGCTGTTTTTT
-	TRBJ2-7	TRBV10-3	-	CASSSLQGNPYEQYF	TGTGCCAGCAGTTCCCTGCAGGGGAACCCCTACGAGCAGTACTTC
-	TRBJ2-3	TRBV7-3	few	CASSYSGHPTDTQYF	TGTGCCAGCAGCTACTCGGGACACCCCACAGATACGCAGTATTTT
TRBD2	TRBJ2-3	TRBV7-3	-	CASSSQAGGPDTQYF	TGTGCCAGCAGCTCCCAGGCGGGGGGGCCAGATACGCAGTATTTT
TRBD2	TRBJ2-7	TRBV4-2	-	CASSQETYSGTYEQYF	TGTGCCAGCAGCCAAGAGACTTACAGCGGGACCTACGAGCAGTACTTC
TRBD1	TRBJ1-2	TRBV7-8	-	CASSIQTGTGGYTF	TGTGCCAGCAGCATCCAGACAGGGACTGGCGGCTACACCTTC
TRBD2	TRBJ2-2	TRBV27	few	CASSPGTSGGEELFF	TGTGCCAGCAGTCCCGGGACTAGCGGGGGGGAGGAGCTGTTTTTT
-	TRBJ2-6	TRBV9	-	CASSVSGANGLTF	TGTGCCAGCAGCGTCTCTGGGGCCAACGGCCTGACTTTC
-	TRBJ2-3	TRBV2	-	CASKYAEDTQYF	TGTGCCAGCAAATATGCGGAAGATACGCAGTATTTT
TRBD1	TRBJ1-1	TRBV19	-	CASTFDRVNTEAFF	TGTGCCAGTACCTTCGACAGGGTTAACACTGAAGCTTTCTTT
-	TRBJ2-2	TRBV6-5	-	CASSPGTNTGELFF	TGTGCCAGCAGTCCCGGGACGAACACCGGGGAGCTGTTTTTT
TRBD1	TRBJ2-1	TRBV5-1	once	CASSQGQAIGEQFF	TGCGCCAGCAGCCAGGGACAGGCAATAGGTGAGCAGTTCTTC
TRBD2	TRBJ2-1	TRBV9	-	CASSSLAGGLNEQFF	TGTGCCAGCAGCTCACTAGCGGGGGGCCTCAATGAGCAGTTCTTC
TRBD2	TRBJ2-2	TRBV7-9	-	CASSSSTSEPNTGELFF	TGTGCCAGCAGCTCGTCCACTAGCGAACCGAACACCGGGGAGCTGTTTTTT
TRBD2	TRBJ2-3	TRBV27	-	CASRTSGRSVLGTDTQYF	TGTGCCAGCAGGACTAGCGGGAGGTCGGTCCTTGGCACAGATACGCAGTATTTT
TRBD1	TRBJ1-2	TRBV6-1	-	CASSQTQGSGGYTF	TGTGCCAGCAGTCAAACACAGGGGAGCGGTGGCTACACCTTC
-	TRBJ2-1	TRBV7-2	few	CASSFNRDNEQFF	TGTGCCAGCAGCTTTAACAGGGACAATGAGCAGTTCTTC
TRBD2	TRBJ2-1	TRBV9	-	CASSTSLGTSAYNEQFF	TGTGCCAGCAGCACATCCCTGGGGACTAGCGCCTACAATGAGCAGTTCTTC
TRBD2	TRBJ2-7	TRBV7-9	-	CASSQGSGGYYEQYF	TGTGCCAGCAGCCAGGGGAGCGGGGGATACTACGAGCAGTACTTC
-	TRBJ1-1	TRBV5-4	-	CASSFGHEQGTEAFF	TGTGCCAGCAGCTTTGGACACGAACAAGGCACTGAAGCTTTCTTT
TRBD1	TRBJ1-1	TRBV6-1	-	CASSLGQLNTEAFF	TGTGCCAGCAGTTTGGGACAGCTGAACACTGAAGCTTTCTTT
TRBD1	TRBJ2-7	TRBV19	-	CASRKGAGTYEQYF	TGTGCCAGTAGAAAGGGGGCAGGGACCTACGAGCAGTACTTC
TRBD1	TRBJ1-1	TRBV11-3	-	CASSYDRVRSEAFF	TGTGCCAGCAGCTATGACAGGGTGAGGTCTGAAGCTTTCTTT
TRBD1	TRBJ1-1	TRBV19	-	CASSDPRDSMNTEAFF	TGTGCCAGTAGCGACCCCCGGGACAGCATGAACACTGAAGCTTTCTTT
TRBD2	TRBJ2-1	TRBV27	-	CASSLSGRYNEQFF	TGTGCCAGCAGTTTAAGCGGGAGATACAATGAGCAGTTCTTC
-	TRBJ1-2	TRBV6-5	-	CASRVTGSYGYTF	TGTGCCAGCAGAGTCACAGGATCATATGGCTACACCTTC
-	TRBJ2-7	TRBV29-1	few	CSVGLQKQYF	TGCAGCGTCGGCCTACAGAAGCAGTACTTC
-	TRBJ1-1	TRBV5-6	once	CASSLVPGTEAFF	TGTGCCAGCAGCTTGGTTCCAGGTACAGAAGCTTTCTTT
-	TRBJ2-3	TRBV6-4	-	CASSKGGAQDTQYF	TGTGCCAGCAGTAAAGGGGGGGCACAAGATACGCAGTATTTT
TRBD2	TRBJ2-7	TRBV11-3	once	CASSSRLAGTYEQYF	TGTGCCAGCAGCTCCCGACTAGCGGGAACCTACGAGCAGTACTTC
-	TRBJ2-3	TRBV7-8	-	CASSSPRGFGGPWVDTQYF	TGTGCCAGCAGCAGCCCTAGGGGGTTTGGTGGGCCTTGGGTAGATACGCAGTATTTT
TRBD1	TRBJ1-6	TRBV18	-	CASSTSGQGKSPLHF	TGTGCCAGCTCAACCTCCGGACAGGGGAAATCACCCCTCCACTTT
TRBD1	TRBJ2-2	TRBV6-5	-	CASSNLGGAGAGELFF	TGTGCCAGCAGTAACTTAGGGGGCGCGGGCGCCGGGGAGCTGTTTTTT
-	TRBJ2-3	TRBV7-8	-	CASSLRRELLTDTQYF	TGTGCCAGCAGCCTCCGCCGGGAACTCCTGACAGATACGCAGTATTTT
TRBD1	TRBJ2-7	TRBV6-5	-	CASRKGQGVYEQYF	TGTGCCAGCAGGAAGGGGCAGGGGGTCTACGAGCAGTACTTC
TRBD1	TRBJ2-5	TRBV7-2	-	CASSSGTAETQYF	TGTGCCAGCAGCTCAGGGACAGCAGAGACCCAGTACTTC
TRBD1	TRBJ1-6	TRBV9	-	CASSVGGQGDSPLHF	TGTGCCAGCAGCGTAGGGGGACAGGGGGATTCACCCCTCCACTTT
-	TRBJ2-5	TRBV6-6	-	CASSTEGSGETQYF	TGTGCCAGCAGTACTGAGGGCTCGGGGGAGACCCAGTACTTC
-	TRBJ2-3	TRBV2	few	CASGGFATDTQYF	TGTGCCAGCGGAGGATTTGCGACAGATACGCAGTATTTT
TRBD1	TRBJ2-2	TRBV19	-	CASEIQGVTGELFF	TGTGCCAGTGAGATTCAGGGGGTCACCGGGGAGCTGTTTTTT
TRBD1	TRBJ1-2	TRBV7-6	-	CASSLGPGGNYGYTF	TGTGCCAGCAGCTTAGGTCCAGGGGGCAACTATGGCTACACCTTC
-	TRBJ1-1	TRBV5-4	-	CASSLVGTKNTEAFF	TGTGCCAGCAGCTTGGTGGGGACAAAGAACACTGAAGCTTTCTTT